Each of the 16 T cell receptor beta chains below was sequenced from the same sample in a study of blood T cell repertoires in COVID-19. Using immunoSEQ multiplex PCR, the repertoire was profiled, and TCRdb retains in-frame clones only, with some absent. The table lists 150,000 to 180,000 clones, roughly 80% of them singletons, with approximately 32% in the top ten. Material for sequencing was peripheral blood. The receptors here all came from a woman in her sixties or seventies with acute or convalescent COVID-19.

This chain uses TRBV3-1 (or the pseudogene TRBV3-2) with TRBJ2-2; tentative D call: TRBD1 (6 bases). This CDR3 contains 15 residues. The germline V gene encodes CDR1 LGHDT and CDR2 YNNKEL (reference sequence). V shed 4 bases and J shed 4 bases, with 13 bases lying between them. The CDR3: CASSRIQGSTGELFF. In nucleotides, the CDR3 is TGTGCCAGCAGCCGAATACAGGGAAGCACCGGGGAGCTGTTTTTT.

The CDR3 coding sequence is TGTGCCATCACGGGTGCGGACAGGACCGAGCAGTACTTC. The encoded protein is CAITGADRTEQYF. This chain links TRBV10-3 with TRBJ2-7, with 7 bases that match TRBD1. The CDR3 is 13 residues long. Trimming removed 7 bases from V and 6 bases from J; junction bases left unmatched: 9. Germline V gene data show CDR1 as ENHRY and CDR2 as SYGVKD.

The CDR3, as DNA: TGTGCCAGCAGCCCCGTTTACAATGAGCAGTTCTTC. Its protein product is CASSPVYNEQFF. V and J are TRBV6-6 and TRBJ2-1; no clear D. The CDR3 is 12 amino acids. Germline-derived CDR1 and CDR2 are MNHNY and SVGAGI (reference sequence). V was trimmed by 6 bases and J by 4 bases, leaving 7 bases between them.

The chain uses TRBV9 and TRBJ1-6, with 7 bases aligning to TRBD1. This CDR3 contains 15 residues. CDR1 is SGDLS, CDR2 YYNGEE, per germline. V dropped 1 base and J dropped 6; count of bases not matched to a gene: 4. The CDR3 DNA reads TGTGCCAGCAGCGTATCACGGGACAGTAATTCACCCCTCCACTTT. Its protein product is CASSVSRDSNSPLHF. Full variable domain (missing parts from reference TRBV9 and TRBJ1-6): DSGVTQTPKHLITATGQRVTLRCSPRSGDLSVYWYQQSLDQGLQFLIQYYNGEERAKGNILERFSAQQFPDLHSELNLSSLELGDSALYFCASSVSRDSNSPLHFGNGTRLTVT.

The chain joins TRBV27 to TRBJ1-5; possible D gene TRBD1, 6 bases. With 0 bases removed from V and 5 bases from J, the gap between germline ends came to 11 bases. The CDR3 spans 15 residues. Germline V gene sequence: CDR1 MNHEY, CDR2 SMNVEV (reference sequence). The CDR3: CASSLSRTVYQPQHF. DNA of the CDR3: TGTGCCAGCAGTTTATCTCGGACAGTTTATCAGCCCCAGCATTTT.

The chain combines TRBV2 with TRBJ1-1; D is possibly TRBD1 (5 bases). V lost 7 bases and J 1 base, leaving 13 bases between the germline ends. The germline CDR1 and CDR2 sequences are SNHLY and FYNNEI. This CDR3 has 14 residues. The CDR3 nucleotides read TGTGCCAGCAACCGGCGGGGGGGGAACACTGAAGCTTTCTTT. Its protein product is CASNRRGGNTEAFF. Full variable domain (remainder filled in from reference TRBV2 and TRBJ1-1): EPEVTQTPSHQVTQMGQEVILRCVPISNHLYFYWYRQILGQKVEFLVSFYNNEISEKSEIFDDQFSVERPDGSNFTLKIRSTKLEDSAMYFCASNRRGGNTEAFFGQGTRLTVV.

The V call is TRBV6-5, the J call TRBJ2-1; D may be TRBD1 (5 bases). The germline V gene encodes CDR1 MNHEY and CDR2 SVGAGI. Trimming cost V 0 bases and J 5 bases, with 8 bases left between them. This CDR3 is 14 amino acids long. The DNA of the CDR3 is TGTGCCAGCAGTTACTCTTCAGGGAACAATGAGCAGTTCTTC. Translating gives CASSYSSGNNEQFF.

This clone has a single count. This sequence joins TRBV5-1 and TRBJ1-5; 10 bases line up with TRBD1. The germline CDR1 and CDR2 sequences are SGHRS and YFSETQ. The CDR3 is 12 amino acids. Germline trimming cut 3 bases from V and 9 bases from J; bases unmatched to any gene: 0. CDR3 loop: CASSWDRGPQHF. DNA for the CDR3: TGCGCCAGCAGCTGGGACAGGGGGCCCCAGCATTTT.

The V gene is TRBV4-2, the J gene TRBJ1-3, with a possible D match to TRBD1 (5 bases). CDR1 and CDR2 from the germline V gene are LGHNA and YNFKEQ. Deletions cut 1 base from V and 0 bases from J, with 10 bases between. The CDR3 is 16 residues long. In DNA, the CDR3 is TGTGCCAGCAGCCAAGGGAATCAGGGCTCTGGAAACACCATATATTTT. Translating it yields CASSQGNQGSGNTIYF.

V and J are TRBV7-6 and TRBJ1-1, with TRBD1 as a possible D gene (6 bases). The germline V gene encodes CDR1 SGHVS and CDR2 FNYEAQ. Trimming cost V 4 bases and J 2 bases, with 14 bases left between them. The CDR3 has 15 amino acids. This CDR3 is CASSSALQGNTEAFF. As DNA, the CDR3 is TGTGCCAGCAGCTCGGCACTACAGGGTAACACTGAAGCTTTCTTT.

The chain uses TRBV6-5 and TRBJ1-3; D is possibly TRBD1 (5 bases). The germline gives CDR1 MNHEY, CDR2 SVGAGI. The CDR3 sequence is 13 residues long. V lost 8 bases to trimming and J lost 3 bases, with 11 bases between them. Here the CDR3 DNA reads TGTGCCAGCGGCTCGGGGGTTGGAAACACCATATATTTT. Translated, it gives CASGSGVGNTIYF.

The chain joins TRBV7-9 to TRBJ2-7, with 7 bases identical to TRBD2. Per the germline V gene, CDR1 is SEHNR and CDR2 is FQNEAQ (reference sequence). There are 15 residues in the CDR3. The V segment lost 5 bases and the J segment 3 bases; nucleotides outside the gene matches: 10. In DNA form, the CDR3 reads TGTGCCAGCAGCGGCCTTCAAGCGGGGAACTACGAGCAGTACTTC. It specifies CASSGLQAGNYEQYF.

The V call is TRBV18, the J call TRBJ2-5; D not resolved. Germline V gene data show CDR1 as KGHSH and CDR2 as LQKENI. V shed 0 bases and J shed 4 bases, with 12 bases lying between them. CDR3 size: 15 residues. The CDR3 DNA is TGTGCCAGCTCACCACCGGCCAGGCGCTTAGAGACCCAGTACTTC. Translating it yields CASSPPARRLETQYF.

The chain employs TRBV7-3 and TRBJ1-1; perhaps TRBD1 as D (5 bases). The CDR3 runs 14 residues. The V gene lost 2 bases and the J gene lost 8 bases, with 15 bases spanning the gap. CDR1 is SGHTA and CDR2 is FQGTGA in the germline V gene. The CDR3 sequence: CASSLQGTGEEAFF. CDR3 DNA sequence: TGTGCCAGCAGCTTACAGGGAACGGGTGAGGAAGCTTTCTTT.

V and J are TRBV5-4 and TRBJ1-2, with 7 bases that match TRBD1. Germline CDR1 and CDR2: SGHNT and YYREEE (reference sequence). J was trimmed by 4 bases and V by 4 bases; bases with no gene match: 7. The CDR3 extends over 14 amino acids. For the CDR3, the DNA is TGTGCCAGCAGCCAGGGGGGACAGCTCTATGGCTACACCTTC. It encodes CASSQGGQLYGYTF.

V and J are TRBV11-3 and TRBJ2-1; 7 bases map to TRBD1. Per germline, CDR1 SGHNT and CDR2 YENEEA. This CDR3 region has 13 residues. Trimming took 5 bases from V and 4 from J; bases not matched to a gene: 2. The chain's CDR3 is CASSQGQYNEQFF. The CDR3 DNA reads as TGTGCCAGCAGCCAGGGACAGTACAATGAGCAGTTCTTC.